These 13 T cell receptor beta chains share one sample of origin, sequenced in a study of cytomegalovirus exposure and HLA in healthy donors. TCRdb keeps only in-frame clones here, not all; method: immunoSEQ multiplex PCR. The data hold roughly 150,000 clones, with less than 90% observed a single time. Sequencing input: PBMCs. These receptors were obtained from a woman between 18 and 30 years old in good health and CMV-seropositive.

The chain links TRBV11-1 to TRBJ2-3; 13 nucleotides match TRBD2. Germline CDR1 reads SGHAT; CDR2 reads FQDESV (reference sequence). The CDR3 length is 15 residues. With V trimmed by 4 bases and J by 4 bases, 2 bases remained unmatched. The CDR3 here is CASSWTSGSADTQYF. DNA for the CDR3: TGTGCCAGCAGCTGGACTAGCGGGAGTGCAGATACGCAGTATTTT.

V and J are TRBV18 and TRBJ2-7; 8 bases are a match to TRBD1. This CDR3 contains 17 residues. Trimming took 3 bases from V and 12 from J; bases not matched to a gene: 22. Germline V gene sequence: CDR1 KGHSH, CDR2 LQKENI. This CDR3 reads CASSPPIPPGGAVLRYF. The DNA of the CDR3 is TGTGCCAGCTCACCTCCGATACCTCCAGGGGGCGCGGTCCTGCGGTACTTC. Filled out from reference TRBV18 and TRBJ2-7, the complete variable domain reads NAGVMQNPRHLVRRRGQEARLRCSPMKGHSHVYWYRQLPEEGLKFMVYLQKENIIDESGMPKERFSAEFPKEGPSILRIQQVVRGDSAAYFCASSPPIPPGGAVLRYFGPGTRLTVT.

The chain couples TRBV2 to TRBJ1-4; TRBD1 matches at 8 bases. CDR3 size: 15 residues. With 1 base clipped from V and 8 bases from J, the junction kept 6 bases outside the gene matches. From germline, CDR1 is SNHLY and CDR2 FYNNEI. CDR3 amino acids: CASSEGTGLFEKLFF. The CDR3 DNA is TGTGCCAGCAGTGAAGGGACAGGGTTGTTCGAAAAACTGTTTTTT.

This chain joins TRBV29-1 and TRBJ2-3; 9 bases map to TRBD1. Germline V gives CDR1 SQVTM, CDR2 ANQGSEA. The V and J ends lost 7 bases and 3 bases, in that order; junction bases with no gene match: 8. The CDR3 loop spans 14 amino acids. In nucleotides, the CDR3 is TGCAGCGACCGCCGGGACAGGGTTACAGATACGCAGTATTTT. Translating it yields CSDRRDRVTDTQYF.

The V and J genes are TRBV18 and TRBJ2-3; 8 bases agree with TRBD2. V dropped 3 bases and J dropped 6; count of bases not matched to a gene: 8. Per the germline V gene, CDR1 is KGHSH and CDR2 is LQKENI. The length of the CDR3 is 15 residues. CDR3 in amino acids: CASSPPGLGSDTQYF. CDR3 DNA: TGTGCCAGCTCACCCCCGGGACTAGGATCCGATACGCAGTATTTT.

This clone was observed once. CDR3 DNA: TGTGCCAGCACCGAACTAGCGGGATCCAATGAGCAGTTCTTC. Its protein is CASTELAGSNEQFF. The chain carries TRBV27 and TRBJ2-1, with 10 bases lining up with TRBD2. V lost 7 bases to trimming and J lost 6 bases; unmatched junction nucleotides: 6. CDR3 length: 14 residues. Germline loops: CDR1 MNHEY, CDR2 SMNVEV (reference sequence).

The chain links TRBV25-1 to TRBJ2-7; D may be TRBD2 (5 bases). Trimming shortened V by 5 bases and J by 3 bases, and 11 bases separated the two germline ends. The CDR3 covers 13 residues. Germline V gene data show CDR1 as MGHDK and CDR2 as SYGVNS. CDR3 residues: CASSKRSDYEQYF. The DNA of the CDR3 is TGTGCCAGCAGTAAGCGGAGCGACTACGAGCAGTACTTC.

The rearrangement uses TRBV27 and TRBJ2-1; no clear D gene. This CDR3 is built from 11 residues. Germline assignment: CDR1 MNHEY and CDR2 SMNVEV (reference sequence). The V end was cut by 7 bases, the J end by 7 bases, with 8 bases between. The CDR3 DNA sequence: TGTGCCAGCAAAACCCGGAATGAGCAGTTCTTC. Amino acids: CASKTRNEQFF.

The chain carries TRBV9 and TRBJ2-7; 9 bases are shared with TRBD2. Germline V CDR1 and CDR2: SGDLS, YYNGEE. The CDR3 length is 16 residues. V lost 3 bases and J lost 5; bases outside the gene matches: 12. CDR3 in amino acids: CASSGSGSGRWDEQYF. The CDR3 DNA sequence: TGTGCCAGCAGCGGTAGCGGGAGCGGTCGCTGGGACGAGCAGTACTTC.

The V gene is TRBV5-4, the J gene TRBJ2-6, with 7 bases that match TRBD2. Germline V gene data show CDR1 as SGHNT and CDR2 as YYREEE (reference sequence). CDR3 length: 19 residues. Trimming removed 4 bases from V and 1 base from J; junction bases left unmatched: 14. CDR3 sequence reads: CASSPPGYSAGSGANVLTF. The CDR3 DNA follows: TGTGCCAGCAGCCCCCCGGGCTATTCAGCGGGATCTGGGGCCAACGTCCTGACTTTC.

This sequence joins TRBV12-5 and TRBJ2-5; 9 nucleotides align to TRBD1. CDR1 is LGHNT, CDR2 FRNRAP, per germline. The CDR3 extends over 15 amino acids. V lost 6 bases, J lost 5 bases, and 10 bases stayed unmatched. CDR3 loop: CASGTITGGAETQYF. As DNA, the CDR3 is TGTGCTAGTGGGACAATAACAGGGGGCGCGGAGACCCAGTACTTC.

V gene TRBV30 combines with J gene TRBJ2-1; 12 bases line up with TRBD2. Looked up from germline, CDR1 is GTSNPN and CDR2 is SVGIG (reference sequence). Unmatched junction bases numbered 13, after V lost 0 bases and J lost 4 bases. The CDR3 is 19 residues long. The CDR3: CAWSVPSGRGRGPYNEQFF. The CDR3, as DNA: TGTGCCTGGAGTGTCCCTAGCGGGAGGGGCCGCGGTCCTTACAATGAGCAGTTCTTC.

CDR3 nucleotide sequence: TGTGCCAGCGAACAGGTACTGGGAGATACGCAGTATTTT. It translates to CASEQVLGDTQYF. J is TRBJ2-3 and V is TRBV25-1, with D possibly matching TRBD1 (5 bases). The V end lost 8 bases, the J end lost 5 bases, and 14 bases lay between the germline ends. The CDR3 runs to 13 residues. Germline CDR1 and CDR2: MGHDK and SYGVNS.